These T cell receptor beta chains were read from a single sample in a study of blood T cell repertoires in COVID-19. Generated by immunoSEQ multiplex PCR, the TCRdb table keeps only in-frame clones and is missing some. The repertoire holds 60,000 to 70,000 clones, with more than 75% as singletons. The specimen was peripheral blood. These receptors originate from an older woman with acute or convalescent COVID-19. Both conserved end residues are part of each CDR3. Fields, in order: V gene, J gene, CDR3 protein.

v_gene: TRBV6-6; j_gene: TRBJ2-3; CDR3aa: CASSYSPGLAGGAQYF
v_gene: TRBV6-2/TRBV6-3; j_gene: TRBJ2-5; CDR3aa: CASSDWMGLAGGAQYF
v_gene: TRBV11-2; j_gene: TRBJ1-3; CDR3aa: CASSGGASSGNTIYF
v_gene: TRBV29-1; j_gene: TRBJ1-1; CDR3aa: CSFREAGWPETEAFF
v_gene: TRBV6-5; j_gene: TRBJ2-5; CDR3aa: CASRVEETQYF
v_gene: TRBV7-2; j_gene: TRBJ1-2; CDR3aa: CASSLVGTGGDDGYTF
v_gene: TRBV7-2; j_gene: TRBJ2-3; CDR3aa: CASSQGLAGGNTDTQYF
v_gene: TRBV6-1; j_gene: TRBJ2-3; CDR3aa: CASSSAGADTDTQYF
v_gene: TRBV7-6; j_gene: TRBJ2-2; CDR3aa: CASSPVGGLNTGELFF
v_gene: TRBV6-5; j_gene: TRBJ1-1; CDR3aa: CASRNWLIDTEAFF
v_gene: TRBV6-1; j_gene: TRBJ1-1; CDR3aa: CASSEYRGVTEAFF
v_gene: TRBV7-2; j_gene: TRBJ1-1; CDR3aa: CASRQAQGVGTEAFF
v_gene: TRBV20-1; j_gene: TRBJ2-5; CDR3aa: CSASRGSGGQETQYF
v_gene: TRBV27; j_gene: TRBJ2-1; CDR3aa: CASSLGTGSPKTYNEQFF
v_gene: TRBV5-1; j_gene: TRBJ1-1; CDR3aa: CASSLKPNTEAFF
v_gene: TRBV11-2; j_gene: TRBJ2-5; CDR3aa: CASSFSGMRETQYF
v_gene: TRBV19; j_gene: TRBJ2-3; CDR3aa: CASSETGTDTQYF
v_gene: TRBV5-1; j_gene: TRBJ1-1; CDR3aa: CASSLVTASEAFF
v_gene: TRBV6-5; j_gene: TRBJ1-1; CDR3aa: CASSVNIGQNTEAFF
v_gene: TRBV9; j_gene: TRBJ2-3; CDR3aa: CASSVSAGGPSDTQYF
v_gene: TRBV2; j_gene: TRBJ1-6; CDR3aa: CAIKQPYNSPLHF
v_gene: TRBV10-3; j_gene: TRBJ1-2; CDR3aa: CAISDPTGGNGYTF
v_gene: TRBV19; j_gene: TRBJ2-2; CDR3aa: CASSKYTSGANTGELFF
v_gene: TRBV29-1; j_gene: TRBJ1-2; CDR3aa: CSVSQGAKSSGGYTF
v_gene: TRBV7-3; j_gene: TRBJ2-2; CDR3aa: CASSLTGTSGNTGELFF
v_gene: TRBV20-1; j_gene: TRBJ2-3; CDR3aa: CSASGNRGDTQYF
v_gene: TRBV28; j_gene: TRBJ2-2; CDR3aa: CASSWAGGTGELFF
v_gene: TRBV4-2; j_gene: TRBJ2-1; CDR3aa: CASSPHGTEGRGARNEQFF
v_gene: TRBV10-1; j_gene: TRBJ2-3; CDR3aa: CASSDPFTDTQYF
v_gene: TRBV4-1; j_gene: TRBJ1-5; CDR3aa: CASSQVHLSNQPQHF
v_gene: TRBV23-1; j_gene: TRBJ2-3; CDR3aa: CASSRFHIAWARRKTDTQYF
v_gene: TRBV9; j_gene: TRBJ1-6; CDR3aa: CASSKGPGQYNSPLHF
v_gene: TRBV12-3/TRBV12-4; j_gene: TRBJ1-4; CDR3aa: CASTGEQGRRLFF
v_gene: TRBV19; j_gene: TRBJ2-4; CDR3aa: CASSIDPGNDIQYF
v_gene: TRBV6-4; j_gene: TRBJ1-1; CDR3aa: CASRWRGNTEAFF
v_gene: TRBV19; j_gene: TRBJ1-4; CDR3aa: CASRSGATNEKLFF
v_gene: TRBV4-2; j_gene: TRBJ1-2; CDR3aa: CASSHDRGNNYGYTF
v_gene: TRBV18; j_gene: TRBJ1-3; CDR3aa: CASSQGRIGNTIYF
v_gene: TRBV6-6; j_gene: TRBJ1-5; CDR3aa: CASSPGPGQKGGNQPQHF
v_gene: TRBV9; j_gene: TRBJ2-2; CDR3aa: CASSVGTSGRNGELFF
v_gene: TRBV5-1; j_gene: TRBJ2-5; CDR3aa: CASSLTPGLAGRETQYF
v_gene: TRBV12-5; j_gene: TRBJ1-5; CDR3aa: CASGLVSWGHNQPQHF
v_gene: TRBV30; j_gene: TRBJ2-4; CDR3aa: CASRGLAKNIQYF
v_gene: TRBV25-1; j_gene: TRBJ1-2; CDR3aa: CASSESGDFYGYTF
v_gene: TRBV6-5; j_gene: TRBJ2-3; CDR3aa: CASSSPRGGVSDTQYF
v_gene: TRBV29-1; j_gene: TRBJ2-1; CDR3aa: CSVKVRQGTYNEQFF
v_gene: TRBV30; j_gene: TRBJ1-4; CDR3aa: CAWSALGQGLGKGEKLFF
v_gene: TRBV6-2/TRBV6-3; j_gene: TRBJ1-5; CDR3aa: CASSYSRGGPQHF
v_gene: TRBV19; j_gene: TRBJ1-5; CDR3aa: CASSMRNQPQHF
v_gene: TRBV5-6; j_gene: TRBJ2-2; CDR3aa: CASRPTGKNTGELFF
v_gene: TRBV19; j_gene: TRBJ1-2; CDR3aa: CASSIAPDRAYGYTF
v_gene: TRBV29-1; j_gene: TRBJ2-3; CDR3aa: CSVVQGTDTQYF
v_gene: TRBV5-1; j_gene: TRBJ1-3; CDR3aa: CAISSSDTRTGEVQGNTIYF
v_gene: TRBV19; j_gene: TRBJ2-1; CDR3aa: CASSMVGTSGNEQFF